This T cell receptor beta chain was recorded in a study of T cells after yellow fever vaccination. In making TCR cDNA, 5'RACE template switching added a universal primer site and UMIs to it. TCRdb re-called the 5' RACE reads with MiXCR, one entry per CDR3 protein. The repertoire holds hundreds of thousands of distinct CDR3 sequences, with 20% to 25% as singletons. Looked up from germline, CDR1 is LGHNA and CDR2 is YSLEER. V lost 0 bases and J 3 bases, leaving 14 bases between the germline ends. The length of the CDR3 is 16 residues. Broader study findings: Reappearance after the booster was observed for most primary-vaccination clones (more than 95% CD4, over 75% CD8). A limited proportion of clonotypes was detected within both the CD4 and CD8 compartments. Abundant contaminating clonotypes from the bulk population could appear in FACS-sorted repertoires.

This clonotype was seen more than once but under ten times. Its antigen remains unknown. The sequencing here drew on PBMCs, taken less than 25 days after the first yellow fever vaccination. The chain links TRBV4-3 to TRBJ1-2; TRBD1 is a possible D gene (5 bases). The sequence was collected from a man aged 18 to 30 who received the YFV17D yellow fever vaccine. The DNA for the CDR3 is TGCGCCAGCAGCCAAGATTACGGGACCCCCCACTATGGCTACACCTTC. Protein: CASSQDYGTPHYGYTF.